What follows are 24 T cell receptor beta chains derived from one specimen sequenced in a study of T cell responses to AZD1222 COVID-19 vaccine. The protocol was immunoSEQ multiplex PCR, while the TCRdb copy is restricted to in-frame clones and leaves out a portion. This sample has approximately 100,000 clones, with 85% to 90% found just once. The source was peripheral blood, collected on day 0 of AZD1222 vaccination. Receptors originate from an adult in good health.

The rearrangement joins TRBV5-1 to TRBJ2-2; no firm D call. CDR1 is SGHRS and CDR2 is YFSETQ in the germline V gene. V was clipped by 5 bases and J by 4 bases, with 9 bases between them. The CDR3 totals 13 residues. The CDR3, as DNA: TGCGCCAGCAGAATGGAAACCACCGGGGAGCTGTTTTTT. The encoded protein is CASRMETTGELFF. Full variable domain (outside the CDR3, taken from reference TRBV5-1 and TRBJ2-2): KAGVTQTPRYLIKTRGQQVTLSCSPISGHRSVSWYQQTPGQGLQFLFEYFSETQRNKGNFPGRFSGRQFSNSRSEMNVSTLELGDSALYLCASRMETTGELFFGEGSRLTVL.

The chain links TRBV7-3 to TRBJ2-1, with D perhaps assigned TRBD1 or TRBD2 (5 bases each). There are 14 residues in the CDR3. Germline CDR1 and CDR2: SGHTA and FQGTGA. The germline V and J ends were trimmed by 2 bases and 5 bases, with 10 bases remaining between them. CDR3 in amino acids: CASSLAGTDNEQFF. For the CDR3, the DNA is TGTGCCAGCAGCTTAGCAGGGACGGACAATGAGCAGTTCTTC.

The chain employs TRBV5-1 and TRBJ1-3; 8 bases are shared with TRBD1. Losses at the gene ends were 4 bases for V and 7 bases for J; bases not matched to a gene: 10. The germline V gene encodes CDR1 SGHRS and CDR2 YFSETQ. This CDR3 comprises 15 residues. CDR3 nucleotides: TGCGCCAGCAGCCGCACATTGGACAGGGATAACACCATATATTTT. Encoded protein: CASSRTLDRDNTIYF.

The chain carries TRBV19 and TRBJ1-4; D is ambiguous. CDR3 length equals 15 residues. With 3 bases removed from V and 8 bases from J, the gap between germline ends came to 16 bases. Germline assignment: CDR1 LNHDA and CDR2 SQIVND (reference sequence). The CDR3: CASSIREKRWEKLFF. DNA of the CDR3: TGTGCCAGTAGTATTCGGGAGAAACGGTGGGAAAAACTGTTTTTT.

The chain is built from TRBV5-6 and TRBJ2-5, with D tentatively TRBD1 (5 bases). The CDR3 totals 14 residues. Trimming pared 2 bases from V and 1 base from J, leaving 9 bases between. Germline CDR1 SGHDT, CDR2 YYEEEE. CDR3 in amino acids: CASSLGAVQETQYF. The CDR3 DNA reads TGTGCCAGCAGCTTAGGGGCGGTCCAAGAGACCCAGTACTTC.

The gene calls are TRBV5-1 and TRBJ1-1; 7 nucleotides agree with TRBD1. Germline trimming cut 5 bases from V and 11 bases from J; bases unmatched to any gene: 15. The V gene's germline CDR1 is SGHRS and CDR2 YFSETQ. The CDR3 spans 14 residues. The CDR3 loop is CASSSGTDPFMAFF. CDR3 sequence (DNA): TGCGCCAGCAGTTCCGGGACAGACCCCTTCATGGCTTTCTTT.

The chain employs TRBV30 and TRBJ2-7; a possible D gene is TRBD2 (7 bases). CDR3 size: 13 residues. The V gene's germline CDR1 is GTSNPN and CDR2 SVGIG (reference sequence). Trimming cost V 2 bases and J 2 bases, with 10 bases left between them. The CDR3 loop is CAWSRGAPYEQYF. CDR3 nucleotide sequence: TGTGCCTGGAGTCGGGGGGCCCCCTACGAGCAGTACTTC.

This chain connects TRBV9 to TRBJ2-3; no reliable D call. The CDR3 spans 12 residues. V was cut by 4 bases and J by 4 bases, with 7 bases left in between. CDR1 and CDR2 from the germline V gene are SGDLS and YYNGEE. CDR3 amino acids: CASSIGADTQYF. The CDR3 nucleotides read TGTGCCAGCAGCATTGGGGCAGATACGCAGTATTTT.

The CDR3 is CAISEDRAVSGELFF. DNA of the CDR3: TGTGCCATCAGCGAGGACAGGGCGGTTTCCGGGGAGCTGTTTTTT. J is TRBJ2-2 and V is TRBV10-3; the match to TRBD1 covers 8 bases. The V gene's germline CDR1 is ENHRY and CDR2 SYGVKD. The CDR3 is made up of 15 amino acids. V was clipped by 6 bases and J by 6 bases; unmatched bases: 9.

The rearrangement joins TRBV5-4 to TRBJ2-1; 14 bases align to TRBD2. The CDR3 runs to 14 residues. In germline, CDR1 is SGHNT, CDR2 YYREEE (reference sequence). V gave up 0 bases and J gave up 12 bases; unmatched junction bases: 2. DNA of the CDR3: TGTGCCAGCAGCTTGGCCGGACTAGCGGGGGGGCAGTTCTTC. Protein: CASSLAGLAGGQFF.

The rearrangement joins TRBV28 to TRBJ2-2; 7 nucleotides agree with TRBD1. The CDR3 is 15 amino acids. The ends lost 5 bases at V and 4 bases at J; junction bases unmatched: 7. CDR1 MDHEN and CDR2 SYDVKM come from the germline V gene. The CDR3 loop is CASSIQGSVTGELFF. The CDR3 nucleotides read TGTGCCAGCAGTATACAGGGGTCGGTCACCGGGGAGCTGTTTTTT.

Comments on this clone: Different DNA sequences within this sample yield the same CDR3. This chain links TRBV9 with TRBJ1-1; a weak D match, TRBD1 (5 bases). V was shortened by 2 bases and J by 5 bases, with 7 bases between the two germline ends. This CDR3 has 12 amino acids. CDR1 and CDR2 from the germline V gene are SGDLS and YYNGEE. CDR3 residues: CASSVGETEAFF. In DNA form, the CDR3 reads TGTGCCAGCAGCGTGGGGGAAACTGAAGCTTTCTTT.

J is TRBJ1-4 and V is TRBV12-3 or TRBV12-4, with D possibly TRBD1 on 5 matching bases. CDR3 size: 13 residues. The ends were cut back, 6 bases at V and 5 bases at J, with 10 bases in the middle. The CDR3 sequence: CASRRDGNEKLFF. For the CDR3, the DNA is TGTGCCAGCAGGCGGGACGGGAATGAAAAACTGTTTTTT.

The J gene is TRBJ1-2, the V gene TRBV11-3; weak D call: TRBD1 (6 bases). The ends were cut back, 5 bases at V and 4 bases at J, with 11 bases in the middle. The CDR3 totals 13 residues. From germline, CDR1 is SGHNT and CDR2 YENEEA. The CDR3 here is CASSPGQIYGYTF. The CDR3, as DNA: TGTGCCAGCAGCCCCGGACAGATCTATGGCTACACCTTC.

The rearrangement links TRBV29-1 to TRBJ1-4; TRBD1 is a possible D gene (6 bases). The CDR3 sequence is 14 residues long. V was clipped by 7 bases and J by 4 bases, with 16 bases between them. In germline, CDR1 is SQVTM, CDR2 ANQGSEA. CDR3 protein: CSAAGAGGNEKLFF. CDR3 DNA: TGCAGCGCCGCGGGGGCGGGTGGTAATGAAAAACTGTTTTTT.

The chain has TRBV7-9 and TRBJ1-1, with D maybe TRBD1 (5 bases). The CDR3 length is 13 residues. CDR1 is SEHNR and CDR2 is FQNEAQ in the germline V gene (reference sequence). Trimming shortened V by 5 bases and J by 4 bases, and 11 bases separated the two germline ends. The CDR3 nucleotides are TGTGCCAGCAGCCCGAGGACAAGCACTGAAGCTTTCTTT. It yields the protein CASSPRTSTEAFF.

V is TRBV28 and J is TRBJ1-3; D remains ambiguous. The V and J ends lost 3 bases and 4 bases respectively, with 1 base between them. The CDR3 is 11 amino acids. Germline loops: CDR1 MDHEN, CDR2 SYDVKM. This chain's CDR3 is CASSLGNTIYF. For the CDR3, the DNA is TGTGCCAGCAGTTTGGGAAACACCATATATTTT. The full variable domain, completed using reference TRBV28 and TRBJ1-3, is DVKVTQSSRYLVKRTGEKVFLECVQDMDHENMFWYRQDPGLGLRLIYFSYDVKMKEKGDIPEGYSVSREKKERFSLILESASTNQTSMYLCASSLGNTIYFGEGSWLTVV.

J is TRBJ2-1 and V is TRBV2, with TRBD2 identical over 7 bases. Germline V CDR1 and CDR2: SNHLY, FYNNEI. With 6 bases clipped from V and 8 bases from J, the junction kept 10 bases outside the gene matches. The CDR3 length is 14 residues. CDR3 nucleotides: TGTGCCAGCAGCCCTTTTTCGACTAGCCATGAGCAGTTCTTC. This gives the protein CASSPFSTSHEQFF. The full variable domain, with the rest looked up from reference TRBV2 and TRBJ2-1, is EPEVTQTPSHQVTQMGQEVILRCVPISNHLYFYWYRQILGQKVEFLVSFYNNEISEKSEIFDDQFSVERPDGSNFTLKIRSTKLEDSAMYFCASSPFSTSHEQFFGPGTRLTVL.

The genes are TRBV7-8 and TRBJ1-5, with D perhaps matching TRBD1 (5 bases). The CDR3 totals 16 residues. Germline loops: CDR1 SGHVS, CDR2 FQNEAQ. V was clipped by 4 bases and J by 0 bases, with 13 bases between them. CDR3: CASSSWDLNSNQPQHF. The DNA of the CDR3 is TGTGCCAGCAGCTCTTGGGACTTGAATAGCAATCAGCCCCAGCATTTT.

V and J are TRBV4-2 and TRBJ2-7, with D possibly matching TRBD2 (5 bases). The germline V gene has CDR1 LGHNA and CDR2 YNFKEQ. The CDR3 length is 13 residues. Trimming pared 0 bases from V and 6 bases from J, leaving 9 bases between. Written as DNA, the CDR3 is TGTGCCAGCAGCCAAGACGGGGTATCCGAGCAGTACTTC. Translated, it gives CASSQDGVSEQYF.

The chain couples TRBV5-4 to TRBJ2-1; 13 bases fit TRBD2. CDR1 and CDR2 from the germline V gene are SGHNT and YYREEE (reference sequence). Trimming removed 2 bases from V and 7 bases from J; junction bases left unmatched: 3. The CDR3 is 15 amino acids. The CDR3 region has the DNA TGTGCCAGCAGCTTAAGACTAGCGGGAGGTAATGAGCAGTTCTTC. Protein: CASSLRLAGGNEQFF.

This chain uses TRBV7-2 with TRBJ2-2; no clear D gene. This CDR3 has 11 amino acids. Per the germline V gene, CDR1 is SGHTA and CDR2 is FQGNSA. The ends were cut back, 6 bases at V and 5 bases at J, with 4 bases in the middle. CDR3: CASSGTGELFF. The CDR3 DNA reads TGTGCCAGCAGTGGGACCGGGGAGCTGTTTTTT.

This chain joins TRBV3-1 (or the pseudogene TRBV3-2) and TRBJ2-7; a weak D match, TRBD2 (5 bases). The length of the CDR3 is 12 residues. The germline gives CDR1 LGHDT, CDR2 YNNKEL (reference sequence). The germline V and J ends were trimmed by 4 bases and 7 bases, with 11 bases remaining between them. The CDR3 nucleotides read TGTGCCAGCAGCCCCTCCTGGGAGGAGCAGTACTTC. This codes for CASSPSWEEQYF.

The chain recombines TRBV6-5 with TRBJ1-4; the D gene is possibly TRBD1 (6 bases). CDR1 is MNHEY, CDR2 SVGAGI, per germline. The V gene lost 10 bases and the J gene lost 0 bases, with 15 bases spanning the gap. The CDR3 loop spans 15 amino acids. CDR3 residues: CATKPNRATNEKLFF. Written as DNA, the CDR3 is TGTGCCACGAAACCTAACAGGGCAACTAATGAAAAACTGTTTTTT.